The clone carrying this T cell receptor beta chain was found many times. What it binds is not known. V gave up 3 bases and J gave up 3 bases; unmatched junction bases: 8. Germline lookup yields CDR1 LNHDA and CDR2 SQIVND (reference sequence). The CDR3 totals 15 residues. This sample stems from a study of CD8+ T cells in alopecia areata. In the study overall: The drug, oral tofacitinib, was given to treated patients at 5 to 10 mg twice daily. General study findings and limits: Clonality in lesional scalp, especially alopecia totalis/universalis, exceeded that of normal scalp.

Reverse transcribed after extraction, RNA yielded cDNA as the sequencing template. Using immunoSEQ multiplex PCR, the repertoire was profiled, and TCRdb retains in-frame clones only, with some absent. Here the sample spans approximately 150,000 clones, about 51% being singletons. Punch biopsies of lesional scalp, plus peripheral blood, were taken from alopecia areata patients. From PBMCs, CD4+ and CD8+ T cells were sorted. This specimen was CD4+ T cells sorted from blood, taken at week 0. The rearrangement joins TRBV19 to TRBJ2-7; 7 bases agree with TRBD1. This TCR was recovered from a human donor with alopecia areata. The CDR3 nucleotides read TGTGCCAGTAGTATTGGTACAGGGGTGTTCTACGAGCAGTACTTC. As protein: CASSIGTGVFYEQYF.